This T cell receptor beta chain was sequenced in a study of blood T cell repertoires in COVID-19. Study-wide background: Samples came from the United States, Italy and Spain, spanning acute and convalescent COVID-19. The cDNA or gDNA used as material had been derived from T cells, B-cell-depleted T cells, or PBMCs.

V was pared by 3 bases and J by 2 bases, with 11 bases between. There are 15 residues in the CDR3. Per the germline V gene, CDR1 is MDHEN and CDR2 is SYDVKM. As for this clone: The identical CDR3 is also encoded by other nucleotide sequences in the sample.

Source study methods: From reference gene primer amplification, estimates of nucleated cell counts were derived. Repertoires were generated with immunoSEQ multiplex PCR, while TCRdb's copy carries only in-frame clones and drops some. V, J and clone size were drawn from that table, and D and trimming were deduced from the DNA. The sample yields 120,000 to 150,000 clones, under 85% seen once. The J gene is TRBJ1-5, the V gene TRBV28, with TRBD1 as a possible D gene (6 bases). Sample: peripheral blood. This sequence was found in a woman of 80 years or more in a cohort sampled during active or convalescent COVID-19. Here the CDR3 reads CASSFRGAGNQPQHF. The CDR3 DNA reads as TGTGCCAGCAGTTTCAGGGGCGCGGGCAATCAGCCCCAGCATTTT.